These 18 T cell receptor beta chains were all obtained from the same sample, sequenced in a study of T cell responses to AZD1222 COVID-19 vaccine. Libraries were prepared by immunoSEQ multiplex PCR; TCRdb keeps only in-frame clonotypes and omits some of them. The sample carries 140,000 to 150,000 clones, 90% to 95% recorded once. The sequences come from peripheral blood, collected after recovery from COVID-19. These receptors were obtained from an adult who had recovered from COVID-19.

This clone was counted a single time. This chain links TRBV7-9 with TRBJ2-1, with TRBD2 matching 8 bases. The V segment lost 5 bases and the J segment 6 bases; nucleotides outside the gene matches: 9. Germline assignment: CDR1 SEHNR and CDR2 FQNEAQ (reference sequence). This CDR3 is 15 amino acids long. The CDR3 bases are TGTGCCAGCAGCCCTGGGAGCGGGAGTGGCAATGAGCAGTTCTTC. Amino acids: CASSPGSGSGNEQFF.

The chain has TRBV3-1 (or the pseudogene TRBV3-2) and TRBJ2-1; 7 bases match TRBD2. CDR3 size: 17 residues. Trimming removed 1 base from V and 0 bases from J; junction bases left unmatched: 6. In germline, CDR1 is LGHDT, CDR2 YNNKEL (reference sequence). CDR3 sequence (DNA): TGTGCCAGCAGCCAAGGGGGCGGGAGTAGCTCCTACAATGAGCAGTTCTTC. Protein sequence: CASSQGGGSSSYNEQFF.

This clone was recorded a few times. The genes are TRBV7-9 and TRBJ1-2; possibly TRBD1 for D (6 bases). CDR1 and CDR2 (germline): SEHNR, FQNEAQ (reference sequence). This CDR3 has 13 residues. The V gene lost 5 bases and the J gene lost 3 bases, with 10 bases spanning the gap. CDR3 DNA sequence: TGTGCCAGCAGCCCCGCAGGGGACTATGGCTACACCTTC. It is translated as CASSPAGDYGYTF.

This sequence joins TRBV27 and TRBJ1-5, with 9 positions matching TRBD1. J lost 7 bases, V lost 6 bases, and 7 bases had no gene match. The CDR3 sequence is 14 residues long. CDR1 MNHEY and CDR2 SMNVEV come from the germline V gene (reference sequence). The DNA for the CDR3 is TGTGCCAGCAGCATCCGACAGGGGGAACAGCCCCAGCATTTT. Amino acid sequence: CASSIRQGEQPQHF.

The chain uses TRBV9 and TRBJ1-3; D call uncertain. Trimming removed 0 bases at V and 3 bases at J, with 7 bases between. The CDR3 is made up of 14 amino acids. Germline-derived CDR1 and CDR2 are SGDLS and YYNGEE. The CDR3 protein is CASSVGSLGNTIYF. DNA for the CDR3: TGTGCCAGCAGCGTAGGTTCCCTTGGAAACACCATATATTTT.

V gene TRBV19 combines with J gene TRBJ2-3; D may be TRBD1 (6 bases). CDR1 is LNHDA and CDR2 is SQIVND in the germline V gene (reference sequence). V was pared by 7 bases and J by 1 base, with 12 bases between. There are 14 residues in the CDR3. In DNA form, the CDR3 reads TGTGCCAGTAAACAGGGCAGGGGCACAGATACGCAGTATTTT. This sequence encodes CASKQGRGTDTQYF.

The chain couples TRBV27 to TRBJ2-5; D gene uncertain. Per germline, CDR1 MNHEY and CDR2 SMNVEV (reference sequence). This CDR3 contains 15 residues. V gave up 2 bases and J gave up 1 base, with 11 bases separating them. The CDR3 DNA reads TGTGCCAGCAGTTTAATGCCCGGCTCCCAAGAGACCCAGTACTTC. Its translation is CASSLMPGSQETQYF.

The V and J genes are TRBV9 and TRBJ2-1; D unresolved. Trimming cost V 4 bases and J 0 bases, with 11 bases left between them. Germline CDR1 and CDR2: SGDLS and YYNGEE. The CDR3 is 15 amino acids. CDR3 sequence reads: CASSLNGGSYNEQFF. For the CDR3, the DNA is TGTGCCAGCAGCCTAAATGGCGGCTCCTACAATGAGCAGTTCTTC. The whole variable domain, filled in from reference TRBV9 and TRBJ2-1, reads DSGVTQTPKHLITATGQRVTLRCSPRSGDLSVYWYQQSLDQGLQFLIQYYNGEERAKGNILERFSAQQFPDLHSELNLSSLELGDSALYFCASSLNGGSYNEQFFGPGTRLTVL.

V gene TRBV6-5 combines with J gene TRBJ1-5, with a weak D call TRBD1 (6 bases). V lost 5 bases to trimming and J lost 6 bases, with 11 bases between them. Germline assignment: CDR1 MNHEY and CDR2 SVGAGI. The CDR3 covers 13 residues. CDR3 nucleotide sequence: TGTGCCAGCAGTAACAGGGTTGGTCAGCCCCAGCATTTT. It encodes CASSNRVGQPQHF.

This clone showed up just once. CDR3 in amino acids: CASVRTEAFF. In DNA form, the CDR3 reads TGTGCCAGCGTCCGAACTGAAGCTTTCTTT. This chain links TRBV28 with TRBJ1-1; D gene unclear. The CDR3 is 10 amino acids. Trimming shortened V by 8 bases and J by 5 bases, and 6 bases separated the two germline ends. Germline values: CDR1 MDHEN, CDR2 SYDVKM.

This chain connects TRBV25-1 to TRBJ1-4; D might be TRBD1 (6 bases). The V end lost 4 bases, the J end lost 11 bases, and 14 bases lay between the germline ends. This CDR3 contains 13 residues. Per the germline V gene, CDR1 is MGHDK and CDR2 is SYGVNS. The CDR3 is CASSGMDRPKLFF. The CDR3 bases are TGTGCCAGCAGTGGTATGGACAGACCTAAACTGTTTTTT.

The chain has TRBV6-6 and TRBJ2-1; D ambiguous. The V gene's germline CDR1 is MNHNY and CDR2 SVGAGI (reference sequence). The CDR3 is 12 residues long. V lost 7 bases to trimming and J lost 7 bases, with 11 bases between them. The DNA for the CDR3 is TGTGCCAGCACCCCTAGAGGTAATGAGCAGTTCTTC. Its protein is CASTPRGNEQFF.

The chain has TRBV7-3 and TRBJ2-7; D tentatively reads TRBD1 or TRBD2 (5 bases each). Germline V lookup: CDR1 SGHTA, CDR2 FQGTGA. V lost 2 bases to trimming and J lost 7 bases, with 12 bases between them. CDR3 length equals 13 residues. The CDR3 protein is CASSLGASGEQYF. The CDR3 DNA reads TGTGCCAGCAGCTTAGGGGCATCGGGGGAGCAGTACTTC.

The chain joins TRBV4-1 to TRBJ2-1; D is ambiguous. V shed 0 bases and J shed 4 bases, with 10 bases lying between them. This CDR3 comprises 15 residues. CDR1 is MGHRA, CDR2 YSYEKL, per germline. The CDR3 nucleotides are TGCGCCAGCAGCCAAGATCAGTTGGTATACAATGAGCAGTTCTTC. Amino acid sequence: CASSQDQLVYNEQFF.

This clone appeared a single time. The chain carries TRBV28 and TRBJ1-1; 8 nucleotides align to TRBD1. J lost 3 bases, V lost 6 bases, and 6 bases had no gene match. Germline values: CDR1 MDHEN, CDR2 SYDVKM. This CDR3 comprises 14 residues. The CDR3 DNA reads as TGTGCCAGCAGGGCCTACAGGGGGGACACTGAAGCTTTCTTT. Translated: CASRAYRGDTEAFF.

V and J are TRBV9 and TRBJ2-1; perhaps TRBD1 as D (6 bases). Trimming removed 4 bases at V and 4 bases at J, with 15 bases between. The CDR3 sequence is 15 residues long. Germline assignment: CDR1 SGDLS and CDR2 YYNGEE. The chain's CDR3 is CASSPRTDLYNEQFF. The CDR3 DNA reads TGTGCCAGCAGCCCTCGGACAGATTTATACAATGAGCAGTTCTTC.

The chain combines TRBV30 with TRBJ2-7; 9 nucleotides agree with TRBD2. V was clipped by 0 bases and J by 4 bases; unmatched bases: 7. CDR3 length equals 15 residues. CDR1 is GTSNPN, CDR2 SVGIG, per germline (reference sequence). DNA of the CDR3: TGTGCCTGGAGTGTAAGGCTAGCGGGACCTTACGAGCAGTACTTC. Its translation is CAWSVRLAGPYEQYF.

The chain is built from TRBV27 and TRBJ1-1; D remains unclear. Trimming cost V 2 bases and J 5 bases, with 9 bases left between them. Germline assignment: CDR1 MNHEY and CDR2 SMNVEV (reference sequence). The CDR3 consists of 13 residues. The CDR3 DNA sequence: TGTGCCAGCAGTTTAGAGGTCGGAACTGAAGCTTTCTTT. Its translation: CASSLEVGTEAFF.